This paragraph reports one T cell receptor (beta chain). Its antigen is unidentified. The length of the CDR3 is 17 residues. With 3 bases removed from V and 0 bases from J, the gap between germline ends came to 16 bases. Germline V lookup: CDR1 SGHTS, CDR2 YDEGEE. Clones were sequenced by immunoSEQ multiplex PCR, and TCRdb holds only the in-frame ones, with some missing. The sample contains some 40,000 clones, around 80% of which appear only once. These data are taken from a study of T cell responses to AZD1222 COVID-19 vaccine. Study outcomes and limitations: Only after the peak T cell response were repertoires sampled. Donors were chiefly white British, with a greater number of females, and clonal diversity was perhaps underestimated.

The chain combines TRBV5-8 with TRBJ2-1; D gene uncertain. Here the sequenced sample was peripheral blood, taken 28 days after the second dose of the MenACWY control vaccine. The TCR originated in an adult who received the MenACWY meningococcal vaccine as a control. CDR3 sequence reads: CASSWAALPRSYNEQFF. The DNA of the CDR3 is TGTGCCAGCAGCTGGGCTGCACTGCCCCGCTCCTACAATGAGCAGTTCTTC.